This is a list of T cell receptor beta chains from one sample in a study of cytomegalovirus exposure and HLA in healthy donors. TCRdb's copy holds only in-frame clones and misses some; the assay was immunoSEQ multiplex PCR. The table has roughly 200,000 clones, roughly 78% seen once. The sequencing input was PBMCs. The receptors here all came from a girl between 10 and 17 years old in good health and CMV-seropositive. Both conserved end residues are part of each CDR3. The D gene is left open where the match is weak. The size field is filled for only some rows; it gives once, few, many or a size class.

>.|TRBD1|TRBV2
CASSGAVGGEDTEAFF
>.|TRBD2|TRBV4-3
CASSQEASGAVGELFF
>.|TRBD1|TRBV5-4
CASSTGQGSTEAFF
>.|.|TRBV18
CASSPPERGLNGYTF
>.|.|TRBV9
CASSVGRFDGYTF
>few|.|TRBV18
CASSPGLFNQPQHF
>.|.|TRBV7-2
CASSLGGASTYEQYF
>.|TRBD1|TRBV10-3
CAISGDREYYEQYF
>.|.|TRBV5-1
CASSFSLGSYEQYF
>.|TRBD1|TRBV11-2
CASRLDRVHLWGQPQHF
>few|.|TRBV27
CASSFGGNQPQHF
>.|TRBD2|TRBV5-1
CASSLQAGGQETQYF
>.|.|TRBV10-3
CAISVVGEETQYF
>.|.|TRBV5-4
CASSSLGGRGHEQYF
>.|.|TRBV6-1
CASSLLGVYEQYF
>.|.|TRBV6-5
CASSLAGTHTGELFF
>.|TRBD1|TRBV4-1
CASSQGLSGTGGPEAFF
>few|TRBD1|TRBV2
CASSWTGSSYEQYF
>once|TRBD2|TRBV4-1
CASSQKAPGTSLSNEQFF
>.|.|TRBV7-2
CASSLGGGTYNEQFF
>once|.|TRBV14
CASSQLGQDYNEQFF
>.|.|TRBV7-2
CASSLGTPGGPQHF
>once|.|TRBV5-1
CASSLREADGSYEQYF
>.|.|TRBV6-5
CASSWMQGSYEQYF
>.|.|TRBV18
CASSPPAREGEKLFF
>.|TRBD2|TRBV7-8
CASSFLLSGGADTQYF
>few|TRBD2|TRBV12-5
CARPGGGRGTDTQYF
>.|TRBD1|TRBV5-1
CASSSTGGWVYGYTF
>.|.|TRBV18
CASSPYDLGTEAFF
>.|TRBD1|TRBV29-1
CSTRDRDHTEAFF
>few|TRBD2|TRBV6-1
CASSEASGGPTDTQYF
>.|TRBD2|TRBV14
CASSQPGLAGIETQYF
>.|.|TRBV5-6
CASSPLGGDTYEQYF
>.|TRBD1|TRBV9
CASSVDGRGTSEAFF
>.|TRBD2|TRBV11-3
CASSPGGGASKETQYF
>.|TRBD1|TRBV19
CASTLGQVDSPLHF